The 14 T cell receptor beta chains listed next were all sequenced from one sample in a study of blood T cell repertoires in COVID-19. Measured with immunoSEQ multiplex PCR; TCRdb has only the in-frame clones, and not every one. The repertoire holds a few hundred thousand clones, with around 87% as singletons. Sequencing was carried out using PBMCs or T cells enriched from blood (not recorded which). These receptors all come from a man in his thirties or forties who had recovered from COVID-19.

The chain recombines TRBV7-2 with TRBJ2-7; 8 bases match TRBD1. The CDR3 is 14 residues long. Germline-derived CDR1 and CDR2 are SGHTA and FQGNSA. The trim removed 5 bases at V and 3 bases at J, leaving 6 bases unmatched. The CDR3 nucleotides read TGTGCCAGCAGCACGGGACAGGCAAGCTACGAGCAGTACTTC. Its protein product is CASSTGQASYEQYF.

CDR3 coding DNA: TGCGCCAGCAGCCCGCCCACGGGAGAGCAGTTCTTC. This sequence encodes CASSPPTGEQFF. The rearrangement links TRBV4-1 to TRBJ2-1; maybe TRBD2 (5 bases). Germline CDR1 MGHRA, CDR2 YSYEKL. The CDR3 has 12 residues. V was clipped by 4 bases and J by 10 bases, with 11 bases between them.

The chain employs TRBV5-4 and TRBJ2-1; 9 bases line up with TRBD1. V lost 4 bases and J lost 4; bases outside the gene matches: 6. Germline CDR1 is SGHNT and CDR2 is YYREEE (reference sequence). There are 15 residues in the CDR3. CDR3 sequence reads: CASSGPGQGYNEQFF. The CDR3 DNA reads as TGTGCCAGCAGCGGACCGGGACAGGGATACAATGAGCAGTTCTTC.

The chain's CDR3 is CASSVRGEGDYGYTF. In DNA form, the CDR3 reads TGTGCCAGCAGCGTAAGGGGCGAAGGCGACTATGGCTACACCTTC. The chain uses TRBV9 and TRBJ1-2, with a weak D call TRBD1 (5 bases). The CDR3 contains 15 residues. Germline CDR1 is SGDLS and CDR2 is YYNGEE. V was cut by 1 base and J by 3 bases, with 13 bases left in between.

V gene TRBV4-1 combines with J gene TRBJ2-7, with D tentatively TRBD1 (5 bases). This CDR3 spans 15 amino acids. Germline CDR1 reads MGHRA; CDR2 reads YSYEKL. V shed 2 bases and J shed 1 base, with 12 bases lying between them. The CDR3 bases are TGCGCCAGCAGCCAACCGACAGCATCTTCCTACGAGCAGTACTTC. It translates to CASSQPTASSYEQYF.

The gene calls are TRBV10-3 and TRBJ2-5; 13 bases map to TRBD2. This CDR3 has 15 amino acids. V shed 6 bases, J shed 3 bases, and the junction held 4 bases outside the gene matches. Per the germline V gene, CDR1 is ENHRY and CDR2 is SYGVKD. CDR3 loop: CAIRSTSGGKETQYF. For the CDR3, the DNA is TGTGCCATCAGGTCGACTAGCGGGGGGAAAGAGACCCAGTACTTC.

CDR3 sequence reads: CASSIDGTGPNQPQHF. The CDR3 DNA is TGTGCCAGTAGTATAGACGGGACAGGGCCCAATCAGCCCCAGCATTTT. V is TRBV19 and J is TRBJ1-5; 9 bases match TRBD1. This CDR3 is 16 amino acids long. Germline lookup yields CDR1 LNHDA and CDR2 SQIVND (reference sequence). V gave up 0 bases and J gave up 3 bases; unmatched junction bases: 3.

This clone is a singleton in its sample. CDR3 loop: CASSPKGGIEAFF. The CDR3 DNA follows: TGTGCCAGCTCACCCAAGGGAGGGATTGAAGCTTTCTTT. The V call is TRBV18, the J call TRBJ1-1; D call uncertain. This CDR3 spans 13 amino acids. Germline CDR1 KGHSH, CDR2 LQKENI. V was shortened by 3 bases and J by 7 bases, with 12 bases between the two germline ends.

J is TRBJ2-1 and V is TRBV5-8, with TRBD2 matching 7 bases. The CDR3 runs to 15 residues. V shed 3 bases and J 0 bases; nucleotides not matched to a gene: 3. CDR1 is SGHTS, CDR2 YDEGEE, per germline. CDR3 nucleotide sequence: TGTGCCAGCAGCTGGTCGGGGGGCTCCTACAATGAGCAGTTCTTC. Its translation is CASSWSGGSYNEQFF.

The CDR3 coding sequence is TGTGCCAGCAGCCCGACATCCGGGACAGCAAAGTACTTC. Its protein is CASSPTSGTAKYF. The chain carries TRBV7-9 and TRBJ2-7; 7 bases fit TRBD1. V gave up 5 bases and J gave up 11 bases; unmatched junction bases: 12. CDR1 and CDR2 from the germline V gene are SEHNR and FQNEAQ (reference sequence). The CDR3 runs 13 residues.

This clone was observed once. This chain uses TRBV27 with TRBJ1-1, with 8 nucleotides matching TRBD1. J gave up 5 bases and V 5 bases, and 4 bases lay outside the gene matches. Germline CDR1 MNHEY, CDR2 SMNVEV (reference sequence). The CDR3 totals 13 residues. The CDR3 coding sequence is TGTGCCAGCAGTGGACAGGGTAGGACTGAAGCTTTCTTT. This encodes CASSGQGRTEAFF.

CDR3 DNA: TGTGCCAGCTCACGGGGGGGAGGCTACGAGCAGTACTTC. Translated, it gives CASSRGGGYEQYF. The gene calls are TRBV18 and TRBJ2-7, with TRBD2 matching 7 bases. CDR3 length: 13 residues. Germline values: CDR1 KGHSH, CDR2 LQKENI. V lost 4 bases, J lost 3 bases, and 3 bases stayed unmatched.

This clone appeared once. The chain has TRBV7-8 and TRBJ2-2; 14 nucleotides match TRBD2. Germline V CDR1 and CDR2: SGHVS, FQNEAQ. The CDR3 runs 18 residues. V lost 2 bases, J lost 7 bases, and 9 bases stayed unmatched. The CDR3 nucleotides are TGTGCCAGCAGCTTATACGCCCGGGGACTAGCGGGGGTCGGGGAGCTGTTTTTT. This encodes CASSLYARGLAGVGELFF.

This sequence joins TRBV6-5 and TRBJ2-7; 12 bases are a match to TRBD1. This CDR3 region has 15 residues. The ends lost 4 bases at V and 9 bases at J; junction bases unmatched: 10. CDR1 is MNHEY, CDR2 SVGAGI, per germline. The CDR3 nucleotides are TGTGCCAGCAGTTCGGGACAGGGGGCGTTACGCGGGCAGTACTTC. It specifies CASSSGQGALRGQYF.